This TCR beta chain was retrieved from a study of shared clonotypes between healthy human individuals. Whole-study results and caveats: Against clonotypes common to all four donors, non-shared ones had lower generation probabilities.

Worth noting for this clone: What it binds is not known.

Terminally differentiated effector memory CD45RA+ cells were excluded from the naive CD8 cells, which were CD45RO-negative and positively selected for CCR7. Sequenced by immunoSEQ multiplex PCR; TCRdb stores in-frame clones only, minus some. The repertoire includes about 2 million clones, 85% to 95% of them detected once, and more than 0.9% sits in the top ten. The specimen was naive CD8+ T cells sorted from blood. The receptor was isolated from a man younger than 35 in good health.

CDR3 in DNA: TGTGCCAGCAGTGAATATATGGGGGACTATGGCTACACCTTC. It specifies CASSEYMGDYGYTF. The rearrangement joins TRBV6-1 to TRBJ1-2, with D maybe TRBD1 (5 bases). Trimming pared 2 bases from V and 3 bases from J, leaving 10 bases between. The CDR3 contains 14 residues. The germline V gene has CDR1 MNHNS and CDR2 SASEGT.